This paragraph reports one T cell receptor (beta chain). The antigen is unknown. This sample is part of a study of T cell repertoires in cytomegalovirus infection. Study in general: Based on public TCR beta signatures, there were indications of CMV infection and of a matching HLA type.

TCRdb redid the calling of the reads with MiXCR, one entry per CDR3 protein. The table lists about 350,000 distinct CDR3 sequences, roughly 34% of them singletons, with roughly 12% in the top ten. Study findings and constraints: Identification of carriers of CMV plus the relevant HLA was achieved through cumulative public TCR beta family frequency. HLA-C-restricted CMV-specific TCR beta clonotypes prevailed in the ex vivo response.

The CDR3 has 13 residues. Germline CDR1 SGHNT, CDR2 YYREEE (reference sequence). Trimming took off 2 bases at V and 2 bases at J, with 7 bases between the two ends. The sample here was cultured PBMCs, taken from culture after CMV antigen stimulation. The clonotype originates from a human donor in good health (CMV status not recorded). Some clones in this sample may be carry-over from other donors' samples. The chain recombines TRBV5-4 with TRBJ2-5, with D hard to call. Here the CDR3 reads CASSFGFQETQYF. The CDR3 region has the DNA TGTGCCAGCAGCTTCGGCTTTCAAGAGACCCAGTACTTC.